This TCR beta chain derives from a study of graft-versus-host responses after intestinal transplantation. Overall study context: Multivisceral, liver-intestinal, or isolated intestinal transplants were performed in recipients. Every recipient had anti-thymocyte globulin induction and approximately 3 years of tacrolimus plus steroids.

Germline CDR1 is SNHLY and CDR2 is FYNNEI. This CDR3 is 13 amino acids long. With 6 bases clipped from V and 5 bases from J, the junction kept 2 bases outside the gene matches. Measured with immunoSEQ multiplex PCR; TCRdb has only the in-frame clones, and not every one. The data contain approximately 94,000 clones, roughly 87% of them singletons. With regard to this clone: The antigen remains undetermined.

The material sequenced was unstimulated CD4+ T cells sorted from spleen or lymph node cells, taken before transplant. V and J are TRBV2 and TRBJ1-1, with 11 positions matching TRBD1. The sequence was obtained from a human donor who was the organ donor for an intestinal transplant. CDR3 nucleotides: TGTGCCAGCAGCGGACAGGGGGCGACTGAAGCTTTCTTT. The encoded protein is CASSGQGATEAFF.